A single sample gave rise to the 27 T cell receptor beta chains below, sequenced in a study of blood T cell repertoires in COVID-19. Measured with immunoSEQ multiplex PCR; TCRdb has only the in-frame clones, and not every one. The sample gives 200,000 to 250,000 clones, over 60% of which show up once; 7.2% is in the top ten. Sequences were obtained from peripheral blood. All receptors come from a woman between 70 and 85 years old with acute or convalescent COVID-19.

V and J are TRBV25-1 and TRBJ1-2; D uncertain. Looked up from germline, CDR1 is MGHDK and CDR2 is SYGVNS. The CDR3 runs to 12 residues. Trimming took 1 base from V and 4 from J, leaving 4 bases between them. CDR3 loop: CASSESGYGYTF. The DNA for the CDR3 is TGTGCCAGCAGTGAATCCGGCTATGGCTACACCTTC.

The chain is built from TRBV7-6 and TRBJ2-1; 16 bases agree with TRBD2. Germline CDR1 is SGHVS and CDR2 is FNYEAQ. The CDR3 is made up of 19 amino acids. Trimming at V came to 10 bases and at J to 1 base, leaving 13 bases not matched to a gene. This CDR3 reads CATAKPGTSGGASYNEQFF. The CDR3 DNA reads as TGTGCCACAGCCAAACCAGGGACTAGCGGGGGGGCTTCCTACAATGAGCAGTTCTTC.

The chain combines TRBV5-5 with TRBJ2-5; 9 bases are a match to TRBD2. The V gene end was trimmed by 0 bases and the J gene end by 5 bases; junction bases not matched to a gene: 8. The CDR3 extends over 16 amino acids. In germline, CDR1 is SGHKS, CDR2 YYEKEE (reference sequence). The CDR3 is CASSLEWRGGRETQYF. The CDR3 nucleotides are TGTGCCAGCAGCTTGGAGTGGCGGGGGGGCCGCGAGACCCAGTACTTC.

The chain combines TRBV7-9 with TRBJ2-7, with 7 positions matching TRBD1. There are 13 residues in the CDR3. J lost 3 bases, V lost 3 bases, and 2 bases had no gene match. Germline values: CDR1 SEHNR, CDR2 FQNEAQ (reference sequence). CDR3 loop: CASSFAGGYEQYF. The CDR3 region has the DNA TGTGCCAGCAGCTTTGCAGGGGGCTACGAGCAGTACTTC. Together with reference TRBV7-9 and TRBJ2-7, the CDR3 gives the full variable domain: DTGVSQNPRHKITKRGQNVTFRCDPISEHNRLYWYRQTLGQGPEFLTYFQNEAQLEKSRLLSDRFSAERPKGSFSTLEIQRTEQGDSAMYLCASSFAGGYEQYFGPGTRLTVT.

This chain uses TRBV27 with TRBJ2-3; D is possibly TRBD2 (6 bases). Germline V gene data show CDR1 as MNHEY and CDR2 as SMNVEV (reference sequence). V dropped 6 bases and J dropped 0 bases, with 16 bases sitting between them. The CDR3 length is 16 residues. CDR3 sequence (DNA): TGTGCCAGCAGGTTAAACCCGGGACTTAGCACAGATACGCAGTATTTT. Protein sequence: CASRLNPGLSTDTQYF.

The genes are TRBV27 and TRBJ2-3, with a possible D match to TRBD2 (6 bases). This CDR3 contains 19 residues. V gave up 1 base and J gave up 0 bases, with 20 bases separating them. Germline CDR1 and CDR2: MNHEY and SMNVEV (reference sequence). CDR3 DNA sequence: TGTGCCAGCAGTTTATACGCCCTCATGGGAGGAACCAGCACAGATACGCAGTATTTT. It yields the protein CASSLYALMGGTSTDTQYF.

The chain carries TRBV19 and TRBJ2-2; D possibly corresponds to TRBD1 (5 bases). Per the germline V gene, CDR1 is LNHDA and CDR2 is SQIVND (reference sequence). The CDR3 length is 14 residues. Trimming removed 2 bases from V and 5 bases from J, with 9 bases in between. As DNA, the CDR3 is TGTGCCAGTAGTATACAGGGCCAGACCGGGGAGCTGTTTTTT. It is translated as CASSIQGQTGELFF.

The V call is TRBV2, the J call TRBJ2-5; D is possibly TRBD2 (7 bases). Trimming cost V 6 bases and J 6 bases, with 20 bases left between them. This CDR3 is 15 amino acids long. CDR1 and CDR2 from the germline V gene are SNHLY and FYNNEI. CDR3 coding DNA: TGTGCCAGCAGCTTGTCTAGGGGGGGCCCGCAGACCCAGTACTTC. Translated, it gives CASSLSRGGPQTQYF.

J is TRBJ2-3 and V is TRBV5-8, with 7 bases aligning to TRBD2. V was pared by 0 bases and J by 2 bases, with 6 bases of the junction left unmatched. The CDR3 length is 16 residues. Per the germline V gene, CDR1 is SGHTS and CDR2 is YDEGEE. The CDR3 protein is CASSLEVGGNTDTQYF. CDR3 bases: TGTGCCAGCAGCTTGGAAGTGGGGGGGAACACAGATACGCAGTATTTT.

The rearrangement links TRBV14 to TRBJ2-6; the match to TRBD1 covers 11 bases. The CDR3 sequence is 19 residues long. The germline V gene encodes CDR1 SGHDN and CDR2 FVKESK. The junction had 10 bases not matched to a gene; V was cut back by 4 bases and J by 2 bases. The CDR3 spells CASSLFTGTGGTGANVLTF. The CDR3, as DNA: TGTGCCAGCAGCCTTTTCACCGGGACAGGGGGAACTGGGGCCAACGTCCTGACTTTC.

V and J are TRBV27 and TRBJ2-3, with D perhaps TRBD2 (5 bases). CDR3 length: 15 residues. The germline gives CDR1 MNHEY, CDR2 SMNVEV (reference sequence). The V end lost 2 bases, the J end lost 4 bases, and 13 bases lay between the germline ends. DNA of the CDR3: TGTGCCAGCAGTTTACATAGAGGGATCCCAGATACGCAGTATTTT. It specifies CASSLHRGIPDTQYF.

The CDR3, as DNA: TGTGCCGTTTGGGACTCAAATAATTCACCCCTCCACTTT. It encodes CAVWDSNNSPLHF. The rearrangement uses TRBV30 and TRBJ1-6, with D tentatively TRBD1 (5 bases). CDR3 length: 13 residues. V was trimmed by 8 bases and J by 5 bases, leaving 13 bases between them. CDR1 is GTSNPN, CDR2 SVGIG, per germline (reference sequence).

This chain connects TRBV12-5 to TRBJ2-5; a weak D match, TRBD2 (5 bases). CDR3 length equals 13 residues. V was clipped by 5 bases and J by 1 base, with 8 bases between them. CDR1 and CDR2 (germline): LGHNT, FRNRAP. The CDR3 is CASGRGFQETQYF. The CDR3 bases are TGTGCTAGTGGTCGGGGTTTCCAAGAGACCCAGTACTTC.

This chain uses TRBV5-1 with TRBJ2-5; 10 bases align to TRBD2. The V segment lost 4 bases and the J segment 5 bases; nucleotides outside the gene matches: 8. The CDR3 runs 15 residues. Germline CDR1 SGHRS, CDR2 YFSETQ. CDR3 sequence reads: CASSGSGGATETQYF. The DNA of the CDR3 is TGCGCCAGCAGCGGGAGCGGGGGGGCCACGGAGACCCAGTACTTC. Together with reference TRBV5-1 and TRBJ2-5, the CDR3 gives the full variable domain: KAGVTQTPRYLIKTRGQQVTLSCSPISGHRSVSWYQQTPGQGLQFLFEYFSETQRNKGNFPGRFSGRQFSNSRSEMNVSTLELGDSALYLCASSGSGGATETQYFGPGTRLLVL.

This chain joins TRBV21-1 and TRBJ1-6; the D call of TRBD1 is as the table states it, not checked on the DNA. TRBV21-1 is given as a pseudogene. The CDR3 has 16 residues. The CDR3 region is CASTNPHRGLESPLHF. The CDR3 coding sequence is TGTGCCAGCACCAATCCGCACAGGGGGCTGGAATCACCCCTCCACTTT.

The rearrangement links TRBV7-3 to TRBJ2-6; 7 bases map to TRBD1. The CDR3 sequence is 16 residues long. Germline V gives CDR1 SGHTA, CDR2 FQGTGA. Trimming at V came to 4 bases and at J to 0 bases, leaving 3 bases not matched to a gene. The CDR3 nucleotides are TGTGCCAGCAGCTCGACAGGGAGCTCTGGGGCCAACGTCCTGACTTTC. Translating gives CASSSTGSSGANVLTF.

The J gene is TRBJ2-7, the V gene TRBV30; 9 nucleotides line up with TRBD1. Germline V gives CDR1 GTSNPN, CDR2 SVGIG (reference sequence). The junction had 10 bases not matched to a gene; V was cut back by 3 bases and J by 4 bases. The CDR3 is 15 residues long. This CDR3 is CAWSGSGQGAYEQYF. The CDR3 DNA reads TGTGCCTGGAGCGGGTCGGGACAGGGTGCTTACGAGCAGTACTTC.

The V gene is TRBV10-3, the J gene TRBJ1-1; D not resolved. The CDR3 has 15 amino acids. Germline CDR1 ENHRY, CDR2 SYGVKD. Trimming shortened V by 2 bases and J by 2 bases, and 12 bases separated the two germline ends. CDR3 sequence (DNA): TGTGCCATCAGTGAGGAGCCAGGTGGTAACACTGAAGCTTTCTTT. Amino acid sequence: CAISEEPGGNTEAFF.

The chain has TRBV7-6 and TRBJ2-7; D might be TRBD2 (6 bases). The CDR3 has 16 residues. Trimming removed 5 bases at V and 4 bases at J, with 21 bases between. CDR1 and CDR2 from the germline V gene are SGHVS and FNYEAQ. The CDR3 region has the DNA TGTGCCAGCAGCCCGGCCCCCGGGACTGGGGAATACGAGCAGTACGTC. Protein product: CASSPAPGTGEYEQYV.

The rearrangement links TRBV21-1 to TRBJ1-2; no DNA check was done on the table's D call, TRBD1. TRBV21-1 represents a pseudogene. This CDR3 is built from 15 residues. The CDR3 sequence is CASSKGRGQVSGYTF. DNA for the CDR3: TGTGCCAGCAGCAAAGGCAGGGGGCAGGTGTCTGGCTACACCTTC.

The chain combines TRBV6-5 with TRBJ2-2; tentatively, D is TRBD1 (6 bases). The V end lost 6 bases, the J end lost 6 bases, and 17 bases lay between the germline ends. CDR1 and CDR2 (germline): MNHEY, SVGAGI. The CDR3 has 15 residues. The CDR3 DNA reads TGTGCCAGCAGCCCCTCCCTGGGGGCCTCCGGGGAGCTGTTTTTT. Protein sequence: CASSPSLGASGELFF.

The chain uses TRBV4-2 and TRBJ2-6; 10 bases agree with TRBD1. The V and J ends lost 1 base and 4 bases, in that order; junction bases with no gene match: 7. This CDR3 spans 18 amino acids. The germline CDR1 and CDR2 sequences are LGHNA and YNFKEQ. CDR3 in amino acids: CASSQAGGTGDGANVLTF. CDR3 in DNA: TGTGCCAGCAGCCAAGCCGGAGGGACAGGGGACGGGGCCAACGTCCTGACTTTC.

This clone was seen more than once but under ten times. The rearrangement uses TRBV10-1 and TRBJ1-4; 9 nucleotides align to TRBD1. Germline V gene lookup returns CDR1 WNHNN and CDR2 SYGVQD (reference sequence). V dropped 3 bases and J dropped 10; count of bases not matched to a gene: 9. The CDR3 sequence is 15 residues long. The CDR3 region has the DNA TGCGCCAGCAGTGACGAGGGACAGGGATCGGGAAAACTGTTTTTT. The encoded protein is CASSDEGQGSGKLFF.

This clone appeared a few times. The rearrangement links TRBV9 to TRBJ2-5, with D perhaps matching TRBD2 (5 bases). V lost 4 bases, J lost 1 base, and 11 bases lay in between. The CDR3 has 14 amino acids. Germline loops: CDR1 SGDLS, CDR2 YYNGEE. CDR3 bases: TGTGCCAGCAGCCCCCGGCTAGCCCAAGAGACCCAGTACTTC. Its translation is CASSPRLAQETQYF.

This clone was detected only a few times. J is TRBJ2-3 and V is TRBV24-1, with 10 bases matching TRBD2. The CDR3 is made up of 14 amino acids. Per the germline V gene, CDR1 is KGHDR and CDR2 is SFDVKD. The V gene end was trimmed by 5 bases and the J gene end by 6 bases; junction bases not matched to a gene: 4. CDR3 protein: CATSGSGGVDTQYF. The CDR3 DNA is TGTGCCACCAGTGGGAGCGGGGGGGTCGATACGCAGTATTTT.

The J gene is TRBJ1-1, the V gene TRBV10-3; 7 nucleotides line up with TRBD1. The germline V gene has CDR1 ENHRY and CDR2 SYGVKD. This CDR3 is built from 17 residues. J lost 2 bases, V lost 3 bases, and 12 bases had no gene match. The CDR3 sequence: CAISEGGHGGPNTEAFF. The CDR3, as DNA: TGTGCCATCAGTGAAGGGGGCCATGGGGGCCCCAACACTGAAGCTTTCTTT.

V gene TRBV13 combines with J gene TRBJ2-7, with D possibly being TRBD2 (5 bases). V lost 5 bases, J lost 0 bases, and 11 bases lay in between. CDR3 length: 14 residues. The germline gives CDR1 PRHDT, CDR2 FYEKMQ (reference sequence). CDR3 loop: CASSLEGNSYEQYF. DNA for the CDR3: TGTGCCAGCAGCCTTGAGGGTAACTCCTACGAGCAGTACTTC.